The rows below give T cell receptor beta chains drawn from one sample of a study of human T cells and chemical hapten exposure. TCRdb redid the calling of the RACE reads with MiXCR, one entry per CDR3 protein. Of 250,000 or so distinct CDR3 sequences in the sample, 7.5% to 9% were seen once. The sequences come from whole blood, collected in connection with sensitization to the hapten diphenylcyclopropenone (DPC). All receptors come from a man between 18 and 35 years old with alopecia areata. Some clones in this sample may be carry-over from other donors' samples. CDR3s include the opening cysteine and the closing phenylalanine or tryptophan. The D gene is left open where the match is weak. The size entry is marked missing in some rows and otherwise reads once, few, many or a size class.

CDR3nt: TGCAGTGCCTCGGGACAGGGGGGGACTGAAGCTTTCTTT
CDR3aa: CSASGQGGTEAFF
abundance: NA
d_gene: TRBD1
j_gene: TRBJ1-1
v_gene: TRBV20-1

CDR3nt: TGTGCCACCAAGAGACAGGGCTCCTACAATGAGCAGTTCTTC
CDR3aa: CATKRQGSYNEQFF
abundance: many
d_gene: TRBD1
j_gene: TRBJ2-1
v_gene: TRBV7-9

CDR3nt: TGCGCCAGCAGCCAAGATACGGGGGCCGATAGCTATGGCTACACCTTC
CDR3aa: CASSQDTGADSYGYTF
abundance: few
d_gene: NA
j_gene: TRBJ1-2
v_gene: TRBV4-3

CDR3nt: TGTGCCAGTCGACCCCCAGGGGTATGGCAGCCCCAGCATTTT
CDR3aa: CASRPPGVWQPQHF
abundance: many
d_gene: NA
j_gene: TRBJ1-5
v_gene: TRBV27

CDR3nt: TGCGCCAGCAGCCAAAAAGGGGCAGGGGGGGCTGAAGCTTTCTTT
CDR3aa: CASSQKGAGGAEAFF
abundance: many
d_gene: TRBD1
j_gene: TRBJ1-1
v_gene: TRBV4-1

CDR3nt: TGCAGTGCCCCACGGACGGAAGAAGATGGCTACACCTTC
CDR3aa: CSAPRTEEDGYTF
abundance: few
d_gene: NA
j_gene: TRBJ1-2
v_gene: TRBV20-1

CDR3nt: TGTGCCAGCAGCCAGAACTCCTACGAGCAGTACTTC
CDR3aa: CASSQNSYEQYF
abundance: NA
d_gene: NA
j_gene: TRBJ2-7
v_gene: TRBV14

CDR3nt: TGTGCCATCAGTGTATCACAATCTGGGGCCAACGTCCTGACTTTC
CDR3aa: CAISVSQSGANVLTF
abundance: many
d_gene: NA
j_gene: TRBJ2-6
v_gene: TRBV10-3

CDR3nt: TGTGCCAGCAGTTATCCTCAGGACAGGGGTCGGAACTATGGCTACACCTTC
CDR3aa: CASSYPQDRGRNYGYTF
abundance: many
d_gene: TRBD1
j_gene: TRBJ1-2
v_gene: TRBV6-2/TRBV6-3

CDR3nt: TGCAGTGCTAGTGACGGGGGCTTCTCCTACAATGAGCAGTTCTTC
CDR3aa: CSASDGGFSYNEQFF
abundance: many
d_gene: NA
j_gene: TRBJ2-1
v_gene: TRBV20-1

CDR3nt: TGCGCCAGCAGCTTCCGGGACAGGGGAACGGAGCAGTACTTC
CDR3aa: CASSFRDRGTEQYF
abundance: few
d_gene: TRBD1
j_gene: TRBJ2-7
v_gene: TRBV5-1

CDR3nt: TGTGCCAGCAGCCCTAGCGGGGGGGCCTATGTCCACGAGCAGTACTTC
CDR3aa: CASSPSGGAYVHEQYF
abundance: NA
d_gene: TRBD2
j_gene: TRBJ2-7
v_gene: TRBV7-3

CDR3nt: TGTGCCAGCAGCCAAGCCCCTGGCTTAGTCCGGTACTACAATGAGCAGTTCTTC
CDR3aa: CASSQAPGLVRYYNEQFF
abundance: many
d_gene: NA
j_gene: TRBJ2-1
v_gene: TRBV14

CDR3nt: TGTGCCAGCAGCCATAATGGGGCCGCAAGGAACACTGAAGCTTTCTTT
CDR3aa: CASSHNGAARNTEAFF
abundance: NA
d_gene: NA
j_gene: TRBJ1-1
v_gene: TRBV14

CDR3nt: TGCGCCAGCAGCCAAGATCCCCGGACTAACTATGACTACACCTTC
CDR3aa: CASSQDPRTNYDYTF
abundance: few
d_gene: NA
j_gene: TRBJ1-2
v_gene: TRBV4-3

CDR3nt: TGTGCCAGCAGCTACCGGACAGGGGGCGCGGACACCGGGGAGCTGTTTTTT
CDR3aa: CASSYRTGGADTGELFF
abundance: many
d_gene: TRBD1
j_gene: TRBJ2-2
v_gene: TRBV11-2

CDR3nt: TGCGCCAGCAGCCAAGATCGCGGGATTTGGGAGACCCAGTACTTC
CDR3aa: CASSQDRGIWETQYF
abundance: NA
d_gene: NA
j_gene: TRBJ2-5
v_gene: TRBV4-1

CDR3nt: TGTGCCAGCAGCTTGGGAACAGATAACTATGGCTACACCTTC
CDR3aa: CASSLGTDNYGYTF
abundance: NA
d_gene: NA
j_gene: TRBJ1-2
v_gene: TRBV7-2